Below, 18 T cell receptor beta chains from the same sample are listed, as sequenced in a study of CD4 T cells in relation to SARS-CoV-2 and coronaviruses. CD4+ T cells from unexposed donors were obtained before the COVID-19 pandemic (2011-2018). The cells were cultured for roughly 11 days before CD4+ T cells were isolated. These TCRs' antigens remain unknown. Repertoires were generated with immunoSEQ multiplex PCR, while TCRdb's copy carries only in-frame clones and drops some. The table includes about 22,000 clones, around four fifths detected once. The sequenced sample consisted of CD4+ T cells from PBMCs, cultured in vitro. The receptors were gathered from a human donor in good health.

The chain has TRBV3-1 (or the pseudogene TRBV3-2) and TRBJ2-1; no clear D gene. CDR3 length equals 16 residues. V dropped 2 bases and J dropped 1 base, with 12 bases sitting between them. Per germline, CDR1 LGHDT and CDR2 YNNKEL (reference sequence). CDR3 protein: CASSQLAAQSYNEQFF. CDR3 DNA sequence: TGTGCCAGCAGCCAATTGGCCGCCCAATCCTACAATGAGCAGTTCTTC.

This clone was found once. V gene TRBV27 combines with J gene TRBJ1-2; tentatively, D is TRBD1 (6 bases). CDR1 is MNHEY, CDR2 SMNVEV, per germline (reference sequence). The CDR3 covers 16 residues. Trimming removed 5 bases from V and 7 bases from J, with 23 bases in between. The DNA for the CDR3 is TGTGCCAGCAGTCCTCGGGGGGTGGGGGCTCTGGGTGGCTACACCTTC. Translated: CASSPRGVGALGGYTF.

The chain combines TRBV5-1 with TRBJ2-1; tentatively, D is TRBD2 (6 bases). Per the germline V gene, CDR1 is SGHRS and CDR2 is YFSETQ. This CDR3 spans 15 amino acids. V dropped 4 bases and J dropped 9 bases, with 20 bases sitting between them. CDR3 nucleotide sequence: TGCGCCAGCAGCACGACGACTAGGGCCTATTTTGAGCAGTTCTTC. It is translated as CASSTTTRAYFEQFF. The entire variable domain, with the rest obtained from reference TRBV5-1 and TRBJ2-1, is as follows: KAGVTQTPRYLIKTRGQQVTLSCSPISGHRSVSWYQQTPGQGLQFLFEYFSETQRNKGNFPGRFSGRQFSNSRSEMNVSTLELGDSALYLCASSTTTRAYFEQFFGPGTRLTVL.

The chain employs TRBV2 and TRBJ1-2, with TRBD1 as a possible D gene (5 bases). Germline V gives CDR1 SNHLY, CDR2 FYNNEI. Trimming removed 6 bases from V and 5 bases from J, with 22 bases in between. The CDR3 is 16 residues long. CDR3 protein: CASSPLPRGGLYGYTF. For the CDR3, the DNA is TGTGCCAGCAGCCCGCTCCCCCGGGGCGGGTTGTATGGCTACACCTTC.

CDR3 protein: CASLAGLADTQYF. As DNA, the CDR3 is TGTGCCAGCCTAGCGGGTTTAGCGGATACGCAGTATTTT. This chain links TRBV6-5 with TRBJ2-3; 8 bases fit TRBD2. Losses at the gene ends were 8 bases for V and 6 bases for J; bases not matched to a gene: 7. CDR1 is MNHEY and CDR2 is SVGAGI in the germline V gene. CDR3 size: 13 residues.

This rearrangement joins TRBV5-1 to TRBJ2-1, with D possibly matching TRBD1 (6 bases). V lost 5 bases and J lost 8, with 11 bases in between. CDR3 length: 12 residues. Germline V gene sequence: CDR1 SGHRS, CDR2 YFSETQ. CDR3 coding DNA: TGCGCCAGCAGGGACAGTGGCGATGAGCAGTTCTTC. Its translation is CASRDSGDEQFF.

V and J are TRBV6-2 or TRBV6-3 and TRBJ2-1, with no clear D. The germline CDR1 and CDR2 sequences are MNHEY and SVGEGT. The CDR3 totals 17 residues. V shed 0 bases and J shed 4 bases, with 16 bases lying between them. CDR3 protein: CASSYSPTGGVYNEQFF. The CDR3 nucleotides read TGTGCCAGCAGTTACTCCCCGACTGGTGGGGTATACAATGAGCAGTTCTTC.

This clone was detected a few times. The genes are TRBV5-4 and TRBJ1-2; 7 bases align to TRBD1. Unmatched junction bases numbered 20, after V lost 4 bases and J lost 8 bases. Germline CDR1 reads SGHNT; CDR2 reads YYREEE (reference sequence). The length of the CDR3 is 17 residues. The CDR3: CASSPGGERQGSSGYTF. The CDR3 DNA reads as TGTGCCAGCAGCCCGGGGGGCGAGAGACAGGGTAGCAGCGGCTACACCTTC.

The rearrangement uses TRBV5-1 and TRBJ2-4; D might be TRBD2 (6 bases). Germline assignment: CDR1 SGHRS and CDR2 YFSETQ. Trimming took 4 bases from V and 0 from J, leaving 14 bases between them. The length of the CDR3 is 16 residues. CDR3 sequence: CASSPVGGLAKNIQYF. CDR3 nucleotides: TGCGCCAGCAGCCCGGTGGGGGGTTTAGCCAAAAACATTCAGTACTTC. Full variable domain (missing parts from reference TRBV5-1 and TRBJ2-4): KAGVTQTPRYLIKTRGQQVTLSCSPISGHRSVSWYQQTPGQGLQFLFEYFSETQRNKGNFPGRFSGRQFSNSRSEMNVSTLELGDSALYLCASSPVGGLAKNIQYFGAGTRLSVL.

The chain carries TRBV28 and TRBJ2-7, with D unresolved. V lost 3 bases and J 2 bases, leaving 11 bases between the germline ends. Germline V gene sequence: CDR1 MDHEN, CDR2 SYDVKM. This CDR3 has 14 amino acids. The CDR3, as DNA: TGTGCCAGCAGTTTTATAGGGTCAACCTACGAGCAGTACTTC. Protein sequence: CASSFIGSTYEQYF.

The table lists this clone with a few counts. The gene calls are TRBV3-1 (or the pseudogene TRBV3-2) and TRBJ1-3, with D perhaps matching TRBD1 (5 bases). V was trimmed by 3 bases and J by 4 bases, leaving 7 bases between them. The CDR3 has 13 residues. In germline, CDR1 is LGHDT, CDR2 YNNKEL (reference sequence). The CDR3 loop is CASSHDSGNTIYF. CDR3 DNA: TGTGCCAGCAGCCATGACAGCGGAAACACCATATATTTT.

V usage is TRBV9 and J usage is TRBJ2-7; D is unresolved. Trimming removed 4 bases from V and 3 bases from J, with 17 bases in between. CDR1 and CDR2 from the germline V gene are SGDLS and YYNGEE. The CDR3 is 15 amino acids. The CDR3 reads CASSPYWAQGYEQYF. DNA for the CDR3: TGTGCCAGCAGCCCCTATTGGGCCCAAGGCTACGAGCAGTACTTC.

This clone rates as large (0.1 to 1%). V and J are TRBV19 and TRBJ2-3, with D perhaps given as TRBD1 or TRBD2 (5 bases each). Germline V gene lookup returns CDR1 LNHDA and CDR2 SQIVND (reference sequence). V lost 7 bases and J lost 1, with 27 bases in between. This CDR3 region has 19 residues. CDR3 in DNA: TGTGCCAGTAATCGAGTTGGGGGTTTGGTTCGGGACCGCACAGATACGCAGTATTTT. It encodes CASNRVGGLVRDRTDTQYF.

This chain connects TRBV5-1 to TRBJ2-5; TRBD2 matches 9 bases. The J segment lost 5 bases and the V segment lost 4 bases, leaving 15 bases of the junction unmatched. The CDR3 length is 17 residues. From germline, CDR1 is SGHRS and CDR2 YFSETQ. This CDR3 reads CASSRSLGGRARETQYF. CDR3 sequence (DNA): TGCGCCAGCAGCAGGAGTCTAGGCGGGAGGGCCAGGGAGACCCAGTACTTC.

This sequence joins TRBV19 and TRBJ2-1; the match to TRBD2 covers 10 bases. Germline V lookup: CDR1 LNHDA, CDR2 SQIVND (reference sequence). The CDR3 runs 17 residues. V lost 0 bases and J lost 4; bases outside the gene matches: 6. The CDR3 is CASSIDRLAGVYNEQFF. DNA of the CDR3: TGTGCCAGTAGTATAGATAGGCTAGCGGGAGTGTACAATGAGCAGTTCTTC. Based on the CDR3 plus reference TRBV19 and TRBJ2-1, the full variable domain is DGGITQSPKYLFRKEGQNVTLSCEQNLNHDAMYWYRQDPGQGLRLIYYSQIVNDFQKGDIAEGYSVSREKKESFPLTVTSAQKNPTAFYLCASSIDRLAGVYNEQFFGPGTRLTVL.

The chain recombines TRBV7-3 with TRBJ2-1; D gene ambiguous. CDR3 length: 15 residues. The V end was cut by 2 bases, the J end by 3 bases, with 11 bases between. Germline assignment: CDR1 SGHTA and CDR2 FQGTGA. The CDR3 loop is CASSLGVSNYNEQFF. Here the CDR3 DNA reads TGTGCCAGCAGCTTAGGGGTTTCGAACTACAATGAGCAGTTCTTC.

This chain joins TRBV18 and TRBJ1-1, with TRBD1 identical over 8 bases. This CDR3 region has 15 residues. In germline, CDR1 is KGHSH, CDR2 LQKENI. The V segment lost 5 bases and the J segment 4 bases; nucleotides outside the gene matches: 9. The CDR3 region is CASSVTGVGLTEAFF. The CDR3 bases are TGTGCCAGCTCAGTGACAGGGGTGGGGCTCACTGAAGCTTTCTTT. Full variable domain (remainder filled in from reference TRBV18 and TRBJ1-1): NAGVMQNPRHLVRRRGQEARLRCSPMKGHSHVYWYRQLPEEGLKFMVYLQKENIIDESGMPKERFSAEFPKEGPSILRIQQVVRGDSAAYFCASSVTGVGLTEAFFGQGTRLTVV.

The chain carries TRBV5-1 and TRBJ2-7; D not certain. Germline V gene data show CDR1 as SGHRS and CDR2 as YFSETQ. CDR3 length equals 12 residues. V was shortened by 4 bases and J by 5 bases, with 10 bases between the two germline ends. In DNA, the CDR3 is TGCGCCAGCAGCACACTCCACAACGAGCAGTACTTC. The encoded protein is CASSTLHNEQYF.